The rows below give T cell receptor beta chains drawn from one sample of a study of blood T cell repertoires in COVID-19. Sequencing used immunoSEQ multiplex PCR; TCRdb keeps in-frame clones, though not all of them. The sample lists around 200,000 clones; around 87% were seen once. Sequencing was done on a sample of peripheral blood. These receptors all stem from a woman between 18 and 29 years old who had recovered from COVID-19. Each CDR3 is given with its conserved first and last residue. The D gene is left open where the match is weak. Clone size is stated in some rows and not others, as once, few, many or a class when expanded.

v_gene	d_gene	j_gene	abundance	CDR3nt	CDR3aa
TRBV9	-	TRBJ1-1	-	TGTGCCAGCAGCGTAGCGACAGGAAACACTGAAGCTTTCTTT	CASSVATGNTEAFF
TRBV5-1	TRBD2	TRBJ2-2	-	TGCGCCAGCAGCCAGGGAGGGCCCAGCGGGGAGCTGTTTTTT	CASSQGGPSGELFF
TRBV7-2	TRBD2	TRBJ2-3	-	TGTGCCAGCAGCTTTCTAGCGGGGGGAACCATAAGGACAGATACGCAGTATTTT	CASSFLAGGTIRTDTQYF
TRBV6-6	-	TRBJ1-2	-	TGTGCCAGCAGTTACCTGGACAGTAAATATGGCTACACCTTC	CASSYLDSKYGYTF
TRBV30	TRBD1	TRBJ1-5	once	TGTGCCTGGTCCCGCCGCTACCGGGACAGGGGGCGCGGATCAACGGAGCCCCAGCATTTT	CAWSRRYRDRGRGSTEPQHF
TRBV25-1	TRBD1	TRBJ2-6	-	TGTGCCAGCAGTGAACGGCCAGGGGGCTATGGGGCCAACGTCCTGACTTTC	CASSERPGGYGANVLTF
TRBV6-6	TRBD2	TRBJ2-3	-	TGTGCCAGCAGTTCCCCTTACGGGGGGGCCAGGGATACGCAGTATTTT	CASSSPYGGARDTQYF
TRBV13	-	TRBJ2-3	-	TGTGCCAGCAGCCTGGGGCGAGATACGCAGTATTTT	CASSLGRDTQYF
TRBV7-7	TRBD1	TRBJ1-4	-	TGTGCTAGCAGCTTATCAGGGGGCCTTCATGAAAAACTGTTTTTT	CASSLSGGLHEKLFF
TRBV6-2/TRBV6-3	TRBD2	TRBJ2-1	-	TGTGCCAGCAGTTATAGACTAGCGGGCCTCAATGAGCAGTTCTTC	CASSYRLAGLNEQFF
TRBV4-1	TRBD1	TRBJ2-7	-	TGCGCCAGCAGCCAAGTTCTGGGACAGAACTACGAGCAGTACTTC	CASSQVLGQNYEQYF
TRBV4-1	-	TRBJ1-5	-	TGCGCCAGCAGCCATTTTCCGGGTACCAATCAGCCCCAGCATTTT	CASSHFPGTNQPQHF
TRBV18	-	TRBJ2-6	few	TGTGCCAGCTCACCATTCTCCGGCGGGATGCTTGGGGCCAACGTCCTGACTTTC	CASSPFSGGMLGANVLTF
TRBV5-1	TRBD2	TRBJ2-2	-	TGCGCCGGGACTAGCAACACCGGGGAGCTGTTTTTT	CAGTSNTGELFF
TRBV6-6	-	TRBJ1-2	-	TGTGCCAGCAGCCCAAGTCAGGGGATGGGGACCTTC	CASSPSQGMGTF
TRBV29-1	-	TRBJ1-2	-	TGCAGCGTTGACGCTTACAGGGATAACTATGGCTACACCTTC	CSVDAYRDNYGYTF
TRBV18	TRBD1	TRBJ2-3	-	TGTGCCAGCTCACCACTTCCCAAGGGACAGGGCACAGATACGCAGTATTTT	CASSPLPKGQGTDTQYF
TRBV29-1	-	TRBJ2-6	once	TGCAGCGTTGAAGGCAGAAGACAGGCTACTGGGGCCAACGTCCTGACTTTC	CSVEGRRQATGANVLTF
TRBV7-9	-	TRBJ1-3	-	TGTGCCAGCAGCTTAGAGCGTAACACCATATATTTT	CASSLERNTIYF
TRBV6-5	-	TRBJ1-1	once	TGTGCCAGCACTAAGTGGGGGGGTTCCACTGAAGCTTTCTTT	CASTKWGGSTEAFF
TRBV19	-	TRBJ1-5	-	TGTGCCAGTAGCCCAATTGATAGGGGTTCGAATAGCAATCAGCCCCAGCATTTT	CASSPIDRGSNSNQPQHF
TRBV7-6	-	TRBJ2-5	-	TGTGCCAGCAGCCGACTCTGGCGGGTAGTAAGTCAAGAGACCCAGTACTTC	CASSRLWRVVSQETQYF
TRBV7-3	-	TRBJ2-6	-	TGTGCCAGCAGCTTGCATGCAGGGGCTGGGGCCAACGTCCTGACTTTC	CASSLHAGAGANVLTF
TRBV7-9	-	TRBJ1-1	-	TGTGCCAGCAGCTACGACAGAACTGAAGCTTTCTTT	CASSYDRTEAFF
TRBV28	-	TRBJ1-6	-	TGTGCCAGCAATCCCAGGGGAAGCTGGACAGTCGCCTATAATTCACCCCTCCACTTT	CASNPRGSWTVAYNSPLHF
TRBV18	TRBD1	TRBJ1-1	-	TGTGCCAGCTCACTAGGGACAGGCATGAACACTGAAGCTTTCTTT	CASSLGTGMNTEAFF
TRBV15	-	TRBJ2-3	-	TGTGCCACCAGCAGCGGGGGAGCACCAGATACGCAGTATTTT	CATSSGGAPDTQYF
TRBV6-2/TRBV6-3	TRBD2	TRBJ2-7	-	TGTGCCAGCAGTTTTGGGACTAGCGGTTCCTACGAGCAGTACTTC	CASSFGTSGSYEQYF
TRBV7-2	TRBD1	TRBJ2-1	-	TGTGCCAGCATGCGAACCGGGACAGGGTATCTTGAGCAGTTCTTC	CASMRTGTGYLEQFF
TRBV7-6	-	TRBJ2-3	-	TGTGCCAGCAGCTTACCCGAGACTACAAGCGGCTGGAGCACAGATACGCAGTATTTT	CASSLPETTSGWSTDTQYF
TRBV19	-	TRBJ2-7	-	TGTGCCAGTAGCTGGGACACCTCCTACGAGCAGTACTTC	CASSWDTSYEQYF
TRBV7-9	-	TRBJ2-7	-	TGTGCCAGCAGCTTAGCTAGCCTCGAGCAGTACTTC	CASSLASLEQYF
TRBV4-2	TRBD1	TRBJ2-2	few	TGTGCCAGCAGCCAAGAAAGGGGGCGGTCCACCGGGGAGCTGTTTTTT	CASSQERGRSTGELFF
TRBV7-3	-	TRBJ2-2	-	TGTGCCAGCAGCTTAACTGATGCCCGGGGGGAGCTGTTTTTT	CASSLTDARGELFF
TRBV27	-	TRBJ2-7	-	TGTGCCAGCAGGGCCAGAACCTACGAGCAGTACTTC	CASRARTYEQYF
TRBV24-1	TRBD1	TRBJ2-1	-	TGTGCCACCAGTGATTCGGACAGGGTTCTAAACAATGAGCAGTTCTTC	CATSDSDRVLNNEQFF
TRBV4-3	-	TRBJ1-3	-	TGCGCCAGCAGCCAAACAACAGGGTCTGGAAACACCATATATTTT	CASSQTTGSGNTIYF
TRBV19	TRBD1	TRBJ2-2	-	TGTGCCAGCCGCGAACAGGGGGCAGGGACCGGGGAGCTGTTTTTT	CASREQGAGTGELFF
TRBV5-5	-	TRBJ2-7	-	TGTGCCAGCAGCCGGGAGTTCTCCTACGAGCAGTACTTC	CASSREFSYEQYF
TRBV7-9	-	TRBJ1-2	-	TGTGCCAGCAGCCACCGGGGGGCGGACTATGGCTACACCTTC	CASSHRGADYGYTF
TRBV4-3	TRBD1	TRBJ1-1	-	TGCGCCAGCAGCCCCCAGACCGACAGGGTAACTGAAGCTTTCTTT	CASSPQTDRVTEAFF